This T cell receptor (beta chain) was obtained from a study of cytomegalovirus exposure and HLA in healthy donors. Note on this clone: The target antigen is unknown.

The CDR3 is made up of 12 amino acids. Deletions cut 10 bases from V and 3 bases from J, with 10 bases between. The germline CDR1 and CDR2 sequences are MNHNS and SASEGT. The PCR contained 60 Vbeta and 13 Jbeta primers. Data came from immunoSEQ multiplex PCR; TCRdb stores just in-frame clones and leaves some out. In the table there are 140,000 to 150,000 clones, 79% of which are singletons. Study findings and constraints: Highly shared sequence variants in one cluster were likely a sequencing artifact. There were some 150 TCR beta chains listed as cytomegalovirus-associated. Sequences of the TCR beta chain were said to predict the HLA-A and HLA-B alleles of most subjects accurately. Highest at DRB1 and lowest at HLA-C, TCR association rates differed among HLA loci in a later analysis.

The chain has TRBV6-1 and TRBJ1-3, with D possibly matching TRBD1 (5 bases). The origin of this receptor is a woman between 40 and 50 years old in good health and CMV-seropositive. The sample consisted of PBMCs. In DNA, the CDR3 is TGTGCCATTCAGGGTTTTGGAAACACCATATATTTT. Protein: CAIQGFGNTIYF.